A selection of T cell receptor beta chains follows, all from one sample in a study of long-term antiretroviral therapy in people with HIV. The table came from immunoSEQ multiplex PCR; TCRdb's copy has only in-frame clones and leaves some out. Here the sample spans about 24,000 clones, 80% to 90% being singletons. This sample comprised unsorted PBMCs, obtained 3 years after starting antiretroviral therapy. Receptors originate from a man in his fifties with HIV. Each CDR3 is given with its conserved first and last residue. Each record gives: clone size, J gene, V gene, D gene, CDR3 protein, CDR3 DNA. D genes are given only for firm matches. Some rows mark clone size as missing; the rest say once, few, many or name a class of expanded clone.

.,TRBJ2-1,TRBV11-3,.,CASSLGPYNEQFF,TGTGCCAGCAGCTTAGGCCCTTACAATGAGCAGTTCTTC
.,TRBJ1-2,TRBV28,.,CASSGTGFGYTF,TGTGCCAGCAGTGGCACAGGGTTCGGCTACACCTTC
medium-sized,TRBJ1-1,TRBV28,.,CASSLWQHSEAFF,TGTGCCAGCAGTTTATGGCAACATAGTGAAGCTTTCTTT
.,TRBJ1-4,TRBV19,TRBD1,CASTKPGQGNEKLFF,TGTGCCAGTACTAAACCGGGACAGGGAAATGAAAAACTGTTTTTT
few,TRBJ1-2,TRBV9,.,CASSVDQGYGYTF,TGTGCCAGCAGCGTAGACCAGGGGTATGGCTACACCTTC
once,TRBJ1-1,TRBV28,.,CASSLPQGINTEAFF,TGTGCCAGCAGTCTCCCGCAGGGGATCAACACTGAAGCTTTCTTT
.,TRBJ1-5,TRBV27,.,CASSLARAGILQPQHF,TGTGCCAGCAGTTTAGCAAGGGCGGGAATTCTTCAGCCCCAGCATTTT
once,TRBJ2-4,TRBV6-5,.,CASSYSRLAKNIQYF,TGTGCCAGCAGTTATTCCAGGCTAGCCAAAAACATTCAGTACTTC
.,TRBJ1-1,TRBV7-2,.,CASSPHRTGTDTEAFF,TGTGCCAGCAGCCCCCATCGCACAGGGACGGACACTGAAGCTTTCTTT
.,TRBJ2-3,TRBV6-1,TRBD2,CASSEVASGGWSDTQYF,TGTGCCAGCAGTGAAGTAGCTAGCGGGGGGTGGTCAGATACGCAGTATTTT
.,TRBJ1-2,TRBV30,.,CAWSVGRVRGYTF,TGTGCCTGGAGTGTTGGCAGGGTGAGAGGCTACACCTTC
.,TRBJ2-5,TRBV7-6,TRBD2,CASAGGQETQYF,TGTGCCAGCGCGGGAGGCCAAGAGACCCAGTACTTC
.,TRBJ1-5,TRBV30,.,CAWSTDPYNQPQHF,TGTGCCTGGAGTACGGACCCTTACAATCAGCCCCAGCATTTT
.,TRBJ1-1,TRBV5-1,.,CASSLAPLRNTEAFF,TGCGCCAGCAGCTTGGCCCCTCTTCGAAACACTGAAGCTTTCTTT
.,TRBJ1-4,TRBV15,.,CATSRRIGPWAANEKLFF,TGTGCCACCAGCAGGAGAATCGGTCCATGGGCGGCTAATGAAAAACTGTTTTTT
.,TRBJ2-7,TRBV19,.,CASSIGPDSGAYEQYF,TGTGCCAGTAGTATCGGACCGGACAGCGGGGCGTACGAGCAGTACTTC
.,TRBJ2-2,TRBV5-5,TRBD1,CASSLGTGYTGELFF,TGTGCCAGCAGCCTCGGGACAGGGTACACCGGGGAGCTGTTTTTT
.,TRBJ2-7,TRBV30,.,CAWKKERLYEQYF,TGTGCCTGGAAAAAAGAACGTCTTTACGAGCAGTACTTC
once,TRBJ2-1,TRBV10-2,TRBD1,CASRTGVSYNEQFF,TGCGCCAGTCGGACAGGGGTCTCCTACAATGAGCAGTTCTTC
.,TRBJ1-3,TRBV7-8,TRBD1,CASSSHRDRDGTIYF,TGTGCCAGCAGCTCCCACCGGGACAGGGACGGCACCATATATTTT
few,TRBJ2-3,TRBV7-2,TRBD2,CASSFLSSGRTDTQYF,TGTGCCAGCAGCTTCCTGAGTAGCGGGAGGACAGATACGCAGTATTTT
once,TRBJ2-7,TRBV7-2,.,CASSLVLNEQYF,TGTGCCAGCAGCTTAGTATTGAACGAGCAGTACTTC
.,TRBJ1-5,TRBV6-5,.,CASSYIGGNQPQHF,TGTGCCAGCAGTTACATTGGGGGAAATCAGCCCCAGCATTTT
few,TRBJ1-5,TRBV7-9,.,CASSLSGRNQPQHF,TGTGCCAGCAGCTTATCAGGGAGAAATCAGCCCCAGCATTTT
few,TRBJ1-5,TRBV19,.,CASSQGFGNQPQHF,TGTGCCAGTAGCCAGGGATTTGGCAATCAGCCCCAGCATTTT